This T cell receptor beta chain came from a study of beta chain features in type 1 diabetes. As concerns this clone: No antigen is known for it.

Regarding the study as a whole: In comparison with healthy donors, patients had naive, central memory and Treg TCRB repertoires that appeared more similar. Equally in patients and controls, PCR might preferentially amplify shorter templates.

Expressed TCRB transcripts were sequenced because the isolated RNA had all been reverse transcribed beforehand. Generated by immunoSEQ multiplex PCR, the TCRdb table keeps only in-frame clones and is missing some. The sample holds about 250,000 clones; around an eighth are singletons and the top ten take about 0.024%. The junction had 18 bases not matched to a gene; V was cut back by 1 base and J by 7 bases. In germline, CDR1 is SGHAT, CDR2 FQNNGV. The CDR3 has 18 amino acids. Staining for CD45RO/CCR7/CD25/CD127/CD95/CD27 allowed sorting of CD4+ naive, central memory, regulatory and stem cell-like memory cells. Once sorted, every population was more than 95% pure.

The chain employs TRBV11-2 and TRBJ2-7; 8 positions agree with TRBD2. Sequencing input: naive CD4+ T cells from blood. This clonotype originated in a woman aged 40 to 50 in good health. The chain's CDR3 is CASSLVVSGAIDPREQYF. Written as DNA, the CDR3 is TGTGCCAGCAGCTTAGTTGTTAGCGGGGCCATCGATCCGAGGGAGCAGTACTTC.